In its sample, the clone carrying this TCR beta chain was seen many times. Its matching antigen is unknown. This sample stems from a study of T cells in Graves' hyperthyroidism and ophthalmopathy. Findings and caveats of the study: Using 13 V-J features, a model discriminated ophthalmopathy from stable hyperthyroidism.

Used for diagnoses were clinical symptoms, serum thyroxine and TRAb, thyroid ultrasound and orbital computed tomography. CDR3 length: 15 residues. Trimming took 0 bases from V and 4 from J, leaving 12 bases between them. Germline V gene sequence: CDR1 SGHTA, CDR2 FQGNSA. The source material, RNA transcripts, was used to amplify TCR beta CDR3 regions. Initially, a first-round RT-PCR of the TCR CDR3 employed the HTBI primer set. TCRdb re-called the multiplex PCR reads with MiXCR, one entry per CDR3 protein. The table shows 500,000 to 600,000 distinct CDR3 sequences, with roughly a sixth occurring only once.

Sequencing input: blood. The TCR was taken from a woman aged 18-35 years with Graves' hyperthyroidism. The rearrangement joins TRBV7-2 to TRBJ1-2; D is undetermined. The CDR3 loop is CASSLASGETYGYTF. The CDR3 DNA sequence: TGTGCCAGCAGCTTAGCGTCCGGGGAGACCTATGGCTACACCTTC.